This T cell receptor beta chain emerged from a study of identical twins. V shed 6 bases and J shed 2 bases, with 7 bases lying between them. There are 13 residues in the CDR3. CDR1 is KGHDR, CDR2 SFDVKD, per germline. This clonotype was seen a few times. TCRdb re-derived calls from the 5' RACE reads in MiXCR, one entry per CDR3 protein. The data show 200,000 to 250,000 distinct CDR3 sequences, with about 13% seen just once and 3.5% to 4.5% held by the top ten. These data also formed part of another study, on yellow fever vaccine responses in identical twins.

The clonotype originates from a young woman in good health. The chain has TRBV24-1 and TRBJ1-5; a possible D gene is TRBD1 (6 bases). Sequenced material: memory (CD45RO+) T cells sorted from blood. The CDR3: CATSPGGNQPQHF. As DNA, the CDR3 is TGTGCCACCAGTCCAGGGGGCAATCAGCCCCAGCATTTT.